The 26 T cell receptor beta chains reported below all come from one sample, sequenced in a study of blood T cell repertoires in COVID-19. Some clones are missing from TCRdb's copy, which holds only in-frame ones; the method was immunoSEQ multiplex PCR. The table lists over 150,000 clones, about 86% of them singletons. Sequenced: PBMCs or T cells enriched from blood (not recorded which). These TCRs come from a man aged 50 to 60 who had recovered from COVID-19.

The chain is built from TRBV7-8 and TRBJ2-5; TRBD2 agrees at 7 bases. Germline lookup yields CDR1 SGHVS and CDR2 FQNEAQ. V lost 5 bases and J lost 1; bases outside the gene matches: 10. There are 16 residues in the CDR3. CDR3 amino acids: CASSPLGERGQETQYF. CDR3 DNA: TGTGCCAGCAGCCCATTGGGGGAGCGGGGCCAAGAGACCCAGTACTTC. The full variable domain, its missing parts supplied by reference TRBV7-8 and TRBJ2-5, is GAGVSQSPRYKVAKRGQDVALRCDPISGHVSLFWYQQALGQGPEFLTYFQNEAQLDKSGLPSDRFFAERPEGSVSTLKIQRTQQEDSAVYLCASSPLGERGQETQYFGPGTRLLVL.

The V call is TRBV5-8, the J call TRBJ1-6; the D is unclear. CDR3 length: 14 residues. Germline assignment: CDR1 SGHTS and CDR2 YDEGEE. V shed 4 bases and J shed 9 bases, with 14 bases lying between them. In nucleotides, the CDR3 is TGTGCCAGCAGCCCGAGAGGGTCGGGTTCACCCCTCCACTTT. This gives the protein CASSPRGSGSPLHF.

This sequence joins TRBV6-1 and TRBJ1-2; the D is unclear. The CDR3 covers 14 residues. CDR1 is MNHNS, CDR2 SASEGT, per germline. V lost 2 bases to trimming and J lost 4 bases, with 11 bases between them. CDR3 bases: TGTGCCAGCAGTGAATTCGAGGAGACCTATGGCTACACCTTC. It is translated as CASSEFEETYGYTF.

The gene calls are TRBV30 and TRBJ1-1; D may be TRBD1 (5 bases). CDR1 and CDR2 (germline): GTSNPN, SVGIG (reference sequence). The V end was cut by 1 base, the J end by 6 bases, with 9 bases between. The length of the CDR3 is 12 residues. This CDR3 reads CAWSESGPEAFF. The CDR3 DNA reads TGTGCCTGGAGTGAGTCAGGGCCTGAAGCTTTCTTT.

The chain has TRBV6-2 or TRBV6-3 and TRBJ2-5; TRBD1 matches at 8 bases. V shed 4 bases and J 5 bases; nucleotides not matched to a gene: 15. CDR3 length: 17 amino acids. The germline V gene has CDR1 MNHEY and CDR2 SVGEGT. CDR3 loop: CASSFSRGTGLGETQYF. For the CDR3, the DNA is TGTGCCAGCAGTTTCTCCCGCGGGACAGGCCTCGGGGAGACCCAGTACTTC.

The chain employs TRBV5-1 and TRBJ2-5; weak D call: TRBD2 (5 bases). This CDR3 spans 14 amino acids. The V gene lost 0 bases and the J gene lost 1 base, with 7 bases spanning the gap. Germline V gives CDR1 SGHRS, CDR2 YFSETQ. CDR3 loop: CASSLGAGQETQYF. CDR3 coding DNA: TGCGCCAGCAGCTTGGGGGCGGGCCAAGAGACCCAGTACTTC.

This clone was counted a few times. The chain employs TRBV29-1 and TRBJ1-1; D unresolved. CDR3 length equals 10 residues. CDR1 is SQVTM and CDR2 is ANQGSEA in the germline V gene. Trimming pared 4 bases from V and 5 bases from J, leaving 5 bases between. CDR3 DNA: TGCAGCGTTGGCGAGACTGAAGCTTTCTTT. Translated, it gives CSVGETEAFF.

V usage is TRBV2 and J usage is TRBJ2-7; 7 bases are a match to TRBD1. J lost 4 bases, V lost 4 bases, and 10 bases had no gene match. The CDR3 sequence is 15 residues long. Looked up from germline, CDR1 is SNHLY and CDR2 is FYNNEI. This CDR3 reads CASSADRDGRYEQYF. The CDR3 DNA sequence: TGTGCCAGCAGTGCTGACAGGGACGGAAGATACGAGCAGTACTTC.

This chain uses TRBV25-1 with TRBJ2-3; 8 positions agree with TRBD2. The germline gives CDR1 MGHDK, CDR2 SYGVNS. The V and J ends lost 3 bases and 11 bases, in that order; junction bases with no gene match: 10. The CDR3 spans 14 residues. The CDR3: CASSEPGGPVGQYF. The CDR3 DNA follows: TGTGCCAGCAGTGAGCCGGGGGGGCCAGTTGGGCAGTATTTT.

The genes are TRBV18 and TRBJ1-4; D not resolved. This CDR3 contains 13 residues. Per the germline V gene, CDR1 is KGHSH and CDR2 is LQKENI. The V gene lost 5 bases and the J gene lost 8 bases, with 12 bases spanning the gap. The CDR3 bases are TGTGCCAGCTCAGCGGGCCTGGAGGAAAAACTGTTTTTT. It encodes CASSAGLEEKLFF.

The chain recombines TRBV11-2 with TRBJ1-6, with TRBD1 as a possible D gene (5 bases). Germline CDR1 is SGHAT and CDR2 is FQNNGV. The CDR3 is made up of 13 amino acids. V was trimmed by 3 bases and J by 7 bases, leaving 7 bases between them. DNA of the CDR3: TGTGCCAGCAGCTTGGGGGGGAATTCACCCCTCCACTTT. Translated: CASSLGGNSPLHF.

The chain combines TRBV27 with TRBJ1-1; D possibly corresponds to TRBD1 (6 bases). V lost 4 bases, J lost 4 bases, and 7 bases lay in between. The CDR3 loop spans 12 amino acids. CDR1 MNHEY and CDR2 SMNVEV come from the germline V gene (reference sequence). The CDR3 DNA follows: TGTGCCAGCAGTTCAGGGGTCACTGAAGCTTTCTTT. Amino acids: CASSSGVTEAFF.

The genes are TRBV6-5 and TRBJ2-7, with 10 bases identical to TRBD1. The V and J ends lost 4 bases and 7 bases, in that order; junction bases with no gene match: 10. CDR3 size: 15 residues. Germline V lookup: CDR1 MNHEY, CDR2 SVGAGI. Here the CDR3 DNA reads TGTGCCAGCAGTTCTCCGGGACAGGGGCGGTGGGAGCAGTACTTC. It yields the protein CASSSPGQGRWEQYF.

This clone was seen more than once but under ten times. The V call is TRBV11-1, the J call TRBJ1-1, with D possibly TRBD1 on 5 matching bases. V lost 5 bases and J 0 bases, leaving 10 bases between the germline ends. The CDR3 spans 14 residues. Germline V gene lookup returns CDR1 SGHAT and CDR2 FQDESV (reference sequence). CDR3 nucleotides: TGTGCCAGCAGCCCAGGGCTCATGAACACTGAAGCTTTCTTT. This sequence encodes CASSPGLMNTEAFF.

V usage is TRBV19 and J usage is TRBJ1-5; the D is unclear. Germline V lookup: CDR1 LNHDA, CDR2 SQIVND (reference sequence). CDR3 size: 17 residues. Trimming pared 4 bases from V and 1 base from J, leaving 17 bases between. The DNA of the CDR3 is TGTGCCAGTAGTACCTTCCTCGGGGAAGGGAGCAATCAGCCCCAGCATTTT. It encodes CASSTFLGEGSNQPQHF.

The J gene is TRBJ2-7, the V gene TRBV18, with TRBD2 as a possible D gene (5 bases). The CDR3 is made up of 15 amino acids. CDR1 and CDR2 (germline): KGHSH, LQKENI. The ends were cut back, 0 bases at V and 1 base at J, with 10 bases in the middle. The CDR3, as DNA: TGTGCCAGCTCACCACCAGGGAGTAAGTCCTACGAGCAGTACTTC. It codes for CASSPPGSKSYEQYF.

The chain links TRBV9 to TRBJ2-7, with TRBD1 as a possible D gene (6 bases). Looked up from germline, CDR1 is SGDLS and CDR2 is YYNGEE. The CDR3 totals 15 residues. V lost 0 bases and J lost 0, with 10 bases in between. The CDR3 DNA reads TGTGCCAGCAGCGTAGGTCAGGGGCTCTCCTACGAGCAGTACTTC. It specifies CASSVGQGLSYEQYF.

This rearrangement joins TRBV5-5 to TRBJ2-5; D remains unclear. The CDR3 is 13 residues long. The V gene's germline CDR1 is SGHKS and CDR2 YYEKEE (reference sequence). Trimming took 0 bases from V and 5 from J, leaving 8 bases between them. This chain's CDR3 is CASSLAPPETQYF. The CDR3 coding sequence is TGTGCCAGCAGCTTGGCCCCTCCGGAGACCCAGTACTTC.

This chain uses TRBV7-2 with TRBJ2-1; 13 positions agree with TRBD2. Losses at the gene ends were 3 bases for V and 7 bases for J; bases not matched to a gene: 6. Germline CDR1 SGHTA, CDR2 FQGNSA. The CDR3 length is 16 residues. The CDR3 DNA is TGTGCCAGCAGCTTCCCAGGACTAGCGGGGGATAATGAGCAGTTCTTC. This sequence encodes CASSFPGLAGDNEQFF.

V gene TRBV5-1 combines with J gene TRBJ2-7, with D perhaps matching TRBD2 (5 bases). The CDR3 runs 14 residues. Germline V gene data show CDR1 as SGHRS and CDR2 as YFSETQ. V was clipped by 2 bases and J by 4 bases, with 13 bases between them. This CDR3 is CASSFSGGIYEQYF. The CDR3 DNA is TGCGCCAGCAGCTTTTCAGGAGGAATTTACGAGCAGTACTTC. Filled out from reference TRBV5-1 and TRBJ2-7, the complete variable domain reads KAGVTQTPRYLIKTRGQQVTLSCSPISGHRSVSWYQQTPGQGLQFLFEYFSETQRNKGNFPGRFSGRQFSNSRSEMNVSTLELGDSALYLCASSFSGGIYEQYFGPGTRLTVT.

Only one count was recorded for this clone. The V call is TRBV6-5, the J call TRBJ1-6, with unresolved D. Per germline, CDR1 MNHEY and CDR2 SVGAGI. Between the trimmed V and J ends, which lost 9 bases and 6 bases, there was a span of 18 bases. The CDR3 is 15 residues long. CDR3 in amino acids: CASPRGKFSNSPLHF. The CDR3 bases are TGTGCCAGTCCACGGGGTAAGTTTTCTAATTCACCCCTCCACTTT.

This clone was seen only a few times. The rearrangement joins TRBV5-1 to TRBJ2-1; TRBD1 agrees at 11 bases. The CDR3 has 17 amino acids. Germline trimming cut 2 bases from V and 3 bases from J; bases unmatched to any gene: 7. Germline V gene sequence: CDR1 SGHRS, CDR2 YFSETQ. The CDR3 DNA reads TGCGCCAGCAGCTTACCCCTCGGGACAGGGGGCTACAATGAGCAGTTCTTC. Translating gives CASSLPLGTGGYNEQFF.

The rearrangement joins TRBV5-1 to TRBJ1-1; D not resolved. The V gene's germline CDR1 is SGHRS and CDR2 YFSETQ. The CDR3 sequence is 14 residues long. Between the trimmed V and J ends, which lost 0 bases and 4 bases, there was a span of 10 bases. The CDR3 sequence: CASSLEELSTEAFF. The CDR3 bases are TGCGCCAGCAGCTTGGAAGAGCTGAGCACTGAAGCTTTCTTT.

V gene TRBV9 combines with J gene TRBJ2-1; possibly TRBD1 for D (5 bases). V was trimmed by 10 bases and J by 6 bases, leaving 14 bases between them. CDR1 and CDR2 (germline): SGDLS, YYNGEE. This CDR3 spans 12 amino acids. The CDR3 nucleotides are TGTGCCTGCCTGGGGCGCGGCAATGAGCAGTTCTTC. This codes for CACLGRGNEQFF.

J is TRBJ2-1 and V is TRBV4-1; tentatively, D is TRBD2 (5 bases). The CDR3 is 13 residues long. Trimming left V 5 bases short and J 5 bases short, with 10 bases between. Germline V lookup: CDR1 MGHRA, CDR2 YSYEKL. The CDR3 DNA reads TGCGCCAGCAGCTCAGGACTGAACAATGAGCAGTTCTTC. As protein: CASSSGLNNEQFF.

The chain combines TRBV2 with TRBJ1-2, with D possibly matching TRBD1 (6 bases). Germline V CDR1 and CDR2: SNHLY, FYNNEI. The length of the CDR3 is 14 residues. The V and J ends lost 6 bases and 4 bases respectively, with 15 bases between them. CDR3 in DNA: TGTGCCAGCAGGAAGCAGGACAGATTCTATGGCTACACCTTC. Translation: CASRKQDRFYGYTF.